The 12 T cell receptor beta chains presented below share a single source sample, sequenced in a study of patients and donors after allogeneic stem cell transplantation. TCRdb itself ran the RT-PCR reads through MiXCR, one entry per CDR3 protein. The repertoire holds about 160,000 distinct CDR3 sequences, with 24% as singletons. Sequenced sample: blood, either unsorted or a sorted T cell fraction (not recorded which). The source is a human donor who was either an allogeneic HSCT recipient or a stem cell or donor lymphocyte infusion donor (not recorded which). It is not recorded whose cells these are; they may come from a transplant donor.

V is TRBV12-3 or TRBV12-4 and J is TRBJ2-1; the D call may be TRBD1 or TRBD2 (5 bases each). The length of the CDR3 is 14 residues. V was shortened by 7 bases and J by 0 bases, with 10 bases between the two germline ends. The CDR3: CASTVRGSYNEQFF. As DNA, the CDR3 is TGTGCCAGCACCGTGAGGGGCTCCTACAATGAGCAGTTCTTC.

The rearrangement joins TRBV30 to TRBJ2-7; either TRBD1 or TRBD2 may fit D (5 bases each). CDR3 length: 14 residues. Germline assignment: CDR1 GTSNPN and CDR2 SVGIG (reference sequence). Trimming removed 1 base at V and 0 bases at J, with 10 bases between. CDR3 region: CAWSDPGTSYEQYF. The DNA of the CDR3 is TGTGCCTGGAGTGATCCGGGGACCTCCTACGAGCAGTACTTC.

The V gene is TRBV5-5, the J gene TRBJ1-3; D gene unclear. Per the germline V gene, CDR1 is SGHKS and CDR2 is YYEKEE (reference sequence). This CDR3 spans 15 amino acids. Trimming pared 1 base from V and 3 bases from J, leaving 11 bases between. The CDR3 loop reads CASSLLGLFGNTIYF. The CDR3 DNA reads TGTGCCAGCAGCTTGTTGGGCCTCTTTGGAAACACCATATATTTT.

The table lists this clonotype with a few counts. The V gene is TRBV20-1, the J gene TRBJ1-5; no definite D call. CDR3 size: 13 residues. Germline V gene sequence: CDR1 DFQATT, CDR2 SNEGSKA (reference sequence). Trimming removed 0 bases at V and 4 bases at J, with 7 bases between. CDR3 sequence (DNA): TGCAGTGCTAGAGAGAGTGGAAATCAGCCCCAGCATTTT. This codes for CSARESGNQPQHF.

In this sample, this clonotype turned up a few times. The chain links TRBV7-9 to TRBJ1-5, with no clear D. CDR3 size: 17 residues. With 5 bases removed from V and 2 bases from J, the gap between germline ends came to 19 bases. Germline lookup yields CDR1 SEHNR and CDR2 FQNEAQ (reference sequence). CDR3 protein: CASSLGWATQGNQPQHF. Here the CDR3 DNA reads TGTGCCAGCAGCCTAGGATGGGCTACCCAGGGCAATCAGCCCCAGCATTTT.

The chain has TRBV5-1 and TRBJ2-6; D remains unclear. Germline values: CDR1 SGHRS, CDR2 YFSETQ. The V and J ends lost 2 bases and 0 bases respectively, with 3 bases between them. CDR3 length: 14 amino acids. DNA of the CDR3: TGCGCCAGCAGCTTCGACTCTGGGGCCAACGTCCTGACTTTC. Its translation: CASSFDSGANVLTF.

V is TRBV30 and J is TRBJ2-5, with a weak D call TRBD2 (6 bases). The CDR3 is 13 amino acids. Per the germline V gene, CDR1 is GTSNPN and CDR2 is SVGIG (reference sequence). V was pared by 1 base and J by 5 bases, with 11 bases between. The CDR3 DNA sequence: TGTGCCTGGAGTGGACTTGGAGGGGAGACCCAGTACTTC. This translates into CAWSGLGGETQYF. The full variable domain, completed using reference TRBV30 and TRBJ2-5, is SQTIHQWPATLVQPVGSPLSLECTVEGTSNPNLYWYRQAAGRGLQLLFYSVGIGQISSEVPQNLSASRPQDRQFILSSKKLLLSDSGFYLCAWSGLGGETQYFGPGTRLLVL.

The V call is TRBV27, the J call TRBJ2-7, with TRBD1 identical over 11 bases. Germline V lookup: CDR1 MNHEY, CDR2 SMNVEV (reference sequence). The V gene end was trimmed by 3 bases and the J gene end by 5 bases; junction bases not matched to a gene: 12. The CDR3 covers 17 residues. The CDR3 spells CASSLQGMDRGLHEQYF. The CDR3 bases are TGTGCCAGCAGTTTGCAAGGTATGGACAGGGGGCTGCACGAGCAGTACTTC.

The chain uses TRBV7-3 and TRBJ2-1, with 9 bases aligning to TRBD2. The V gene's germline CDR1 is SGHTA and CDR2 FQGTGA. The CDR3 spans 18 residues. The trim removed 2 bases at V and 8 bases at J, leaving 16 bases unmatched. The CDR3 sequence: CASSLAHRVLAGEDEQFF. CDR3 DNA: TGTGCCAGCAGCTTAGCCCACAGGGTATTAGCGGGAGAAGATGAGCAGTTCTTC.

By its share, this clonotype is medium-sized. V gene TRBV4-1 combines with J gene TRBJ2-7; D is ambiguous. V lost 0 bases and J 0 bases, leaving 9 bases between the germline ends. Germline assignment: CDR1 MGHRA and CDR2 YSYEKL. The CDR3 extends over 15 amino acids. CDR3 residues: CASSQDQVLSYEQYF. In nucleotides, the CDR3 is TGCGCCAGCAGCCAAGACCAGGTCCTCTCCTACGAGCAGTACTTC.

This clonotype was counted many times. The chain joins TRBV29-1 to TRBJ1-1; tentatively, D is TRBD1 (6 bases). Germline V CDR1 and CDR2: SQVTM, ANQGSEA. CDR3 length equals 13 residues. Deletions cut 0 bases from V and 7 bases from J, with 12 bases between. CDR3 residues: CSVEDGQRVEAFF. Here the CDR3 DNA reads TGCAGCGTTGAAGATGGACAGCGGGTTGAAGCTTTCTTT.

As DNA, the CDR3 is TGTGCCAGCAGTTTCGGCTGGACTGCCTACGAGCAGTACTTC. Translation gives CASSFGWTAYEQYF. V usage is TRBV12-3 or TRBV12-4 and J usage is TRBJ2-7; tentatively, D is TRBD2 (5 bases). Trimming pared 3 bases from V and 2 bases from J, leaving 11 bases between. The CDR3 consists of 14 residues.